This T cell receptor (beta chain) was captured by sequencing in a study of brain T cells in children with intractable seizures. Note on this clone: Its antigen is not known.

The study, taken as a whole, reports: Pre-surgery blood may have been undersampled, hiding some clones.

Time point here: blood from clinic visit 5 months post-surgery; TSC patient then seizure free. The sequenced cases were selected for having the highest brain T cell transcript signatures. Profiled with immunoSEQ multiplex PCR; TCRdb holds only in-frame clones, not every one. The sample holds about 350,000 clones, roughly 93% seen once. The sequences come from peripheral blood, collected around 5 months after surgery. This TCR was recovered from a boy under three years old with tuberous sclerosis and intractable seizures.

CDR3 in DNA: TGCAGCGCACGGGACGGATATCGATACGAGCAGTACTTC. Its translation: CSARDGYRYEQYF. The chain joins TRBV29-1 to TRBJ2-7, with D perhaps TRBD1 or TRBD2 (5 bases each). V dropped 7 bases and J dropped 4 bases, with 17 bases sitting between them. The CDR3 has 13 amino acids. The germline gives CDR1 SQVTM, CDR2 ANQGSEA.